This T cell receptor beta chain was identified in a study of blood T cell repertoires in COVID-19. Whole-study context: The samples span acute and convalescent COVID-19 from the United States, Italy and Spain. Sample material is recorded as cDNA or gDNA derived from T cells, B-cell-depleted T cells, or PBMCs.

This clone was seen a single time. CDR3 length: 16 amino acids. Germline CDR1 reads SGHAT; CDR2 reads FQNNGV. Trimming took 6 bases from V and 3 from J; bases not matched to a gene: 8. Study processing details: Estimated nucleated cell counts came from reference gene primer amplification. Profiling relied on immunoSEQ multiplex PCR, and the TCRdb table lists in-frame clones only, not all of them. That table supplies the V and J calls and clone size; D and trimming were determined from the DNA. The sample gives more than 200,000 clones, around four fifths of which show up once; under 5% is in the top ten.

The chain links TRBV11-2 to TRBJ2-2; 9 bases align to TRBD1. The receptor was derived from a man between 60 and 75 years old with acute or convalescent COVID-19. The sequencing input was peripheral blood. CDR3 sequence reads: CASRPGQGGYTGELFF. In DNA form, the CDR3 reads TGTGCCAGCAGACCGGGACAGGGAGGTTACACCGGGGAGCTGTTTTTT. The variable domain in full, completed from reference TRBV11-2 and TRBJ2-2, reads EAGVAQSPRYKIIEKRQSVAFWCNPISGHATLYWYQQILGQGPKLLIQFQNNGVVDDSQLPKDRFSAERLKGVDSTLKIQPAKLEDSAVYLCASRPGQGGYTGELFFGEGSRLTVL.